This T cell receptor beta chain derives from a study of blood T cell repertoires in COVID-19. Turning to the study itself: The origin of the acute and convalescent COVID-19 samples was the United States, Italy and Spain.

Clones were sequenced by immunoSEQ multiplex PCR, and TCRdb holds only the in-frame ones, with some missing. The table shows around 310,000 clones, with 90% occurring only once. Trimming pared 5 bases from V and 0 bases from J, leaving 16 bases between. In germline, CDR1 is GTSNPN, CDR2 SVGIG (reference sequence). The CDR3 contains 15 residues. The chain uses TRBV30 and TRBJ1-1, with a tentative D call TRBD1 (6 bases). The sequencing sample was made of peripheral blood. The receptor was derived from a woman in her 40s with COVID-19, enrolled during active disease. This chain's CDR3 is CAWRLGHSMNTEAFF. The CDR3 bases are TGTGCCTGGCGGTTGGGACATTCCATGAACACTGAAGCTTTCTTT.